The 21 T cell receptor beta chains listed next were all sequenced from one sample in a study of blood T cell repertoires in COVID-19. Clones were sequenced by immunoSEQ multiplex PCR, and TCRdb holds only the in-frame ones, with some missing. The sample holds fewer than 600,000 clones, approximately 89% seen once. Sequenced: peripheral blood. These receptors were obtained from a man aged 18-30 years with COVID-19, enrolled during active disease.

The chain carries TRBV6-5 and TRBJ2-1, with TRBD1 identical over 10 bases. The junction had 10 bases not matched to a gene; V was cut back by 8 bases and J by 9 bases. Germline loops: CDR1 MNHEY, CDR2 SVGAGI. This CDR3 comprises 14 residues. This CDR3 is CASFRDRGVVEQFF. CDR3 DNA: TGTGCCAGCTTCCGGGACAGGGGTGTCGTTGAGCAGTTCTTC.

V gene TRBV6-2 or TRBV6-3 combines with J gene TRBJ2-7; 7 bases match TRBD2. The CDR3 spans 13 residues. Trimming removed 5 bases from V and 6 bases from J; junction bases left unmatched: 7. From germline, CDR1 is MNHEY and CDR2 SVGEGT. CDR3 in DNA: TGTGCCAGCAGTCCGGGAGGCGCTTCCGAGCAGTACTTC. This codes for CASSPGGASEQYF.

V gene TRBV7-9 combines with J gene TRBJ2-7, with 11 bases aligning to TRBD2. Looked up from germline, CDR1 is SEHNR and CDR2 is FQNEAQ (reference sequence). The CDR3 length is 19 residues. Trimming cost V 4 bases and J 0 bases; bases outside gene matches: 14. CDR3 amino acids: CASSSVLAGGRASSYEQYF. The CDR3 DNA reads TGTGCCAGCAGCTCCGTTCTAGCGGGGGGCCGTGCGAGCTCCTACGAGCAGTACTTC.

The V gene is TRBV7-9, the J gene TRBJ1-2; D remains ambiguous. Germline CDR1 is SEHNR and CDR2 is FQNEAQ (reference sequence). CDR3 length: 14 amino acids. Trimming cost V 1 base and J 8 bases, with 14 bases left between them. The CDR3 nucleotides are TGTGCCAGCAGCTTAGTTTCCGGGTCCGGCGGCTACACCTTC. Its protein is CASSLVSGSGGYTF. Drawing the rest from reference TRBV7-9 and TRBJ1-2, the complete variable domain is DTGVSQNPRHKITKRGQNVTFRCDPISEHNRLYWYRQTLGQGPEFLTYFQNEAQLEKSRLLSDRFSAERPKGSFSTLEIQRTEQGDSAMYLCASSLVSGSGGYTFGSGTRLTVV.

Only a few counts were recorded for this clone. The V call is TRBV6-5, the J call TRBJ1-3, with 7 positions matching TRBD1. The CDR3 sequence is 15 residues long. CDR1 MNHEY and CDR2 SVGAGI come from the germline V gene. V lost 6 bases to trimming and J lost 2 bases; unmatched junction nucleotides: 7. CDR3 sequence (DNA): TGTGCCAGCAGACAAACAGGGGAAACTGGAAACACCATATATTTT. Translating gives CASRQTGETGNTIYF.

CDR3 amino acids: CASSPGGPRTYEQYF. In nucleotides, the CDR3 is TGTGCCAGCAGTCCGGGGGGTCCCCGCACCTACGAGCAGTACTTC. V usage is TRBV6-6 and J usage is TRBJ2-7, with TRBD2 matching 7 bases. The germline CDR1 and CDR2 sequences are MNHNY and SVGAGI (reference sequence). The CDR3 is 15 amino acids. Trimming cost V 5 bases and J 2 bases; bases outside gene matches: 9.

This clone is a singleton in its sample. This chain links TRBV29-1 with TRBJ1-2; no clear D gene. This CDR3 has 12 residues. Germline V gene data show CDR1 as SQVTM and CDR2 as ANQGSEA. V was cut by 3 bases and J by 0 bases, with 5 bases left in between. The chain's CDR3 is CSVDGANYGYTF. The CDR3 bases are TGCAGCGTTGATGGAGCTAACTATGGCTACACCTTC.

V usage is TRBV5-6 and J usage is TRBJ2-7; 11 positions agree with TRBD2. The germline V gene has CDR1 SGHDT and CDR2 YYEEEE. The V and J ends lost 3 bases and 3 bases, in that order; junction bases with no gene match: 8. The CDR3 length is 16 residues. CDR3: CASSSPTSGTYYEQYF. The CDR3 coding sequence is TGTGCCAGCAGCTCGCCGACTAGCGGGACTTACTACGAGCAGTACTTC.

The chain recombines TRBV15 with TRBJ2-5; the match to TRBD2 covers 8 bases. This CDR3 spans 16 amino acids. Trimming at V came to 5 bases and at J to 4 bases, leaving 12 bases not matched to a gene. Germline V gene data show CDR1 as LNHNV and CDR2 as YYDKDF (reference sequence). The CDR3 DNA sequence: TGTGCCACCAGCTTCGGGGGGGCCGGCTCTCGAGAGACCCAGTACTTC. It encodes CATSFGGAGSRETQYF.

The rearrangement links TRBV18 to TRBJ1-1; TRBD1 might be the D (6 bases). V was trimmed by 5 bases and J by 0 bases, leaving 13 bases between them. This CDR3 comprises 15 residues. Germline CDR1 and CDR2: KGHSH and LQKENI. CDR3 in amino acids: CASSSTGVVNTEAFF. The CDR3 region has the DNA TGTGCCAGCTCATCGACAGGAGTGGTGAACACTGAAGCTTTCTTT.

The chain recombines TRBV5-6 with TRBJ1-1; perhaps TRBD1 as D (5 bases). CDR1 is SGHDT and CDR2 is YYEEEE in the germline V gene. V shed 1 base and J shed 11 bases, with 12 bases lying between them. This CDR3 comprises 12 residues. The CDR3 here is CASSLSRGRAFF. Here the CDR3 DNA reads TGTGCCAGCAGCTTGTCCCGGGGGAGGGCTTTCTTT.

V is TRBV7-9 and J is TRBJ2-7; D is uncertain. V was trimmed by 5 bases and J by 5 bases, leaving 13 bases between them. The CDR3 sequence is 13 residues long. CDR1 is SEHNR and CDR2 is FQNEAQ in the germline V gene (reference sequence). The CDR3 DNA sequence: TGTGCCAGCAGCCTGGAGATTTTTAACGAGCAGTACTTC. It encodes CASSLEIFNEQYF.

The gene calls are TRBV2 and TRBJ2-7; D is unresolved. With 8 bases removed from V and 6 bases from J, the gap between germline ends came to 17 bases. CDR1 is SNHLY, CDR2 FYNNEI, per germline. The CDR3 consists of 13 residues. CDR3 sequence: CASGLGFSGEQYF. CDR3 sequence (DNA): TGTGCCAGCGGCCTAGGATTCTCTGGCGAGCAGTACTTC.

This rearrangement joins TRBV6-5 to TRBJ1-5, with 7 bases matching TRBD1. Germline V gives CDR1 MNHEY, CDR2 SVGAGI. J gave up 4 bases and V 9 bases, and 6 bases lay outside the gene matches. The CDR3 runs to 13 residues. The CDR3: CASQTGVNQPQHF. CDR3 nucleotide sequence: TGTGCCAGTCAAACAGGGGTGAATCAGCCCCAGCATTTT.

The chain couples TRBV27 to TRBJ1-3; possible D gene TRBD1, 6 bases. V was shortened by 4 bases and J by 0 bases, with 7 bases between the two germline ends. The germline CDR1 and CDR2 sequences are MNHEY and SMNVEV (reference sequence). There are 14 residues in the CDR3. The CDR3 bases are TGTGCCAGCAGTTCAGGGGTCTCTGGAAACACCATATATTTT. It specifies CASSSGVSGNTIYF.

The rearrangement links TRBV5-5 to TRBJ2-7; a possible D gene is TRBD1 (6 bases). Germline V CDR1 and CDR2: SGHKS, YYEKEE (reference sequence). The CDR3 totals 16 residues. Trimming shortened V by 2 bases and J by 4 bases, and 19 bases separated the two germline ends. CDR3 DNA sequence: TGTGCCAGCAGCTTTCTTAGCACAGGGTTCGGGTACGAGCAGTACTTC. Protein product: CASSFLSTGFGYEQYF.

The chain is built from TRBV5-4 and TRBJ2-1; 11 bases map to TRBD2. CDR3 length: 16 residues. In germline, CDR1 is SGHNT, CDR2 YYREEE (reference sequence). V shed 5 bases, J shed 5 bases, and the junction held 9 bases outside the gene matches. CDR3 DNA: TGTGCCAGCAGGCCCGGGGTAGCGGGAGGGAACAATGAGCAGTTCTTC. Amino acid sequence: CASRPGVAGGNNEQFF.

The V call is TRBV6-5, the J call TRBJ1-5; D gene uncertain. Germline loops: CDR1 MNHEY, CDR2 SVGAGI. Trimming stripped 1 base from V and 7 bases from J, with 8 bases between. CDR3 length equals 13 residues. The chain's CDR3 is CASSYFGGQPQHF. The DNA for the CDR3 is TGTGCCAGCAGTTACTTTGGCGGACAGCCCCAGCATTTT.

This clone has only one observation. The rearrangement joins TRBV10-3 to TRBJ1-1; unclear D gene. V dropped 0 bases and J dropped 1 base, with 9 bases sitting between them. The CDR3 has 15 amino acids. Germline V gives CDR1 ENHRY, CDR2 SYGVKD. The CDR3 coding sequence is TGTGCCATCAGTGAGTCGATGGGAGGGAACACTGAAGCTTTCTTT. Encoded protein: CAISESMGGNTEAFF.

This clone was seen a handful of times. The V call is TRBV30, the J call TRBJ1-1, with D uncertain. V was shortened by 4 bases and J by 1 base, with 10 bases between the two germline ends. The CDR3 is 13 amino acids. Germline CDR1 and CDR2: GTSNPN and SVGIG (reference sequence). Here the CDR3 reads CAWMLWPNTEAFF. CDR3 nucleotides: TGTGCCTGGATGCTCTGGCCGAACACTGAAGCTTTCTTT. The entire variable domain, with the rest obtained from reference TRBV30 and TRBJ1-1, is as follows: SQTIHQWPATLVQPVGSPLSLECTVEGTSNPNLYWYRQAAGRGLQLLFYSVGIGQISSEVPQNLSASRPQDRQFILSSKKLLLSDSGFYLCAWMLWPNTEAFFGQGTRLTVV.

V is TRBV29-1 and J is TRBJ2-3, with 7 bases matching TRBD2. The CDR3 totals 13 residues. Germline V gene lookup returns CDR1 SQVTM and CDR2 ANQGSEA. J lost 2 bases, V lost 5 bases, and 4 bases had no gene match. CDR3 amino acids: CSVRSGATDTQYF. Here the CDR3 DNA reads TGCAGCGTTCGCAGCGGGGCCACAGATACGCAGTATTTT.